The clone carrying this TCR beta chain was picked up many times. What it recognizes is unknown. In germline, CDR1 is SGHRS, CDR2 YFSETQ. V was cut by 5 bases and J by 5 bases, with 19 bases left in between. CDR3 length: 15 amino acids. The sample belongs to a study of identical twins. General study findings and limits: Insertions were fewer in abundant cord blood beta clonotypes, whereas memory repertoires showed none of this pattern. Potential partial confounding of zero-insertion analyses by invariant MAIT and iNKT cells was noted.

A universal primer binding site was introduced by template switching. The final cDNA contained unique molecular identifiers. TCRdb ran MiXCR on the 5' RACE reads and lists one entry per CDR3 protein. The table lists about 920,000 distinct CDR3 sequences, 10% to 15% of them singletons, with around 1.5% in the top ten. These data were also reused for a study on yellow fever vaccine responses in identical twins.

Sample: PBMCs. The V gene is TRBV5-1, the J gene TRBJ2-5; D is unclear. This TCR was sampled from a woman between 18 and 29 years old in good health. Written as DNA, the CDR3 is TGCGCCAGCAGATATGACCCAGCTTTGGGGGAGACCCAGTACTTC. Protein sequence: CASRYDPALGETQYF.